Listed below are T cell receptor beta chains from one sample, sequenced in a study of T-cell reconstitution after alpha-beta-depleted transplantation in children. TCRdb reanalysed the PCR reads using MiXCR and keeps one entry per CDR3 protein. The table lists about 200,000 distinct CDR3 sequences, approximately 7% of them singletons. Sequencing was performed on PBMCs, taken before TCRalphabeta/CD19-depleted stem cell transplant. The receptor set was obtained from a boy aged 2 to 9 with acute lymphoblastic leukemia, due to receive a stem cell transplant. Each CDR3 is given with its conserved first and last residue. The D gene is left open where the match is weak. Size values are once, few and many counts, or a class for expanded clones, and some rows have none.

v_call: TRBV29-1
j_call: TRBJ2-1
clone_size: many
d_call: TRBD2
cdr3_aa: CSASGISFNEQFF
cdr3_nt: TGCAGCGCTAGCGGGATCTCGTTCAATGAGCAGTTCTTC

v_call: TRBV28
j_call: TRBJ2-5
clone_size: many
d_call: TRBD1
cdr3_aa: CATTQTGDLVQETQYF
cdr3_nt: TGTGCCACCACCCAGACAGGGGACCTAGTTCAAGAGACCCAGTACTTC

v_call: TRBV7-8
j_call: TRBJ2-1
clone_size: .
d_call: TRBD1
cdr3_aa: CASSDREGNNEQFF
cdr3_nt: TGTGCCAGCAGTGACAGGGAAGGTAACAATGAGCAGTTCTTC

v_call: TRBV12-3/TRBV12-4
j_call: TRBJ1-5
clone_size: many
d_call: .
cdr3_aa: CASSLEQPQHF
cdr3_nt: TGTGCCAGCAGTTTAGAACAGCCCCAGCATTTT

v_call: TRBV20-1
j_call: TRBJ1-2
clone_size: many
d_call: .
cdr3_aa: CSATGEDYGYTF
cdr3_nt: TGCAGTGCTACAGGGGAAGACTATGGCTACACCTTC

v_call: TRBV4-3
j_call: TRBJ2-1
clone_size: .
d_call: .
cdr3_aa: CASSQGERYNEQFF
cdr3_nt: TGCGCCAGCAGCCAGGGGGAACGATACAATGAGCAGTTCTTC

v_call: TRBV2
j_call: TRBJ1-1
clone_size: many
d_call: .
cdr3_aa: CASRSDREAFF
cdr3_nt: TGTGCCAGCAGATCCGACAGGGAAGCTTTCTTT

v_call: TRBV6-5
j_call: TRBJ2-5
clone_size: few
d_call: TRBD1
cdr3_aa: CASSYDGKTGQNQETQYF
cdr3_nt: TGTGCCAGCAGTTACGATGGAAAAACGGGACAGAACCAAGAGACCCAGTACTTC

v_call: TRBV20-1
j_call: TRBJ2-7
clone_size: many
d_call: .
cdr3_aa: CSASLGGAYEQYF
cdr3_nt: TGCAGTGCTAGTCTAGGAGGGGCCTACGAGCAGTACTTC

v_call: TRBV4-3
j_call: TRBJ2-2
clone_size: many
d_call: .
cdr3_aa: CASSQDHVGYANTGELFF
cdr3_nt: TGCGCCAGCAGCCAAGATCACGTAGGGTACGCGAACACCGGGGAGCTGTTTTTT

v_call: TRBV6-5
j_call: TRBJ2-7
clone_size: .
d_call: TRBD2
cdr3_aa: CASSYLRLAGARNEQYF
cdr3_nt: TGTGCCAGCAGTTACCTTCGACTAGCGGGAGCTCGGAACGAGCAGTACTTC

v_call: TRBV15
j_call: TRBJ2-1
clone_size: .
d_call: .
cdr3_aa: CATSRDFLQNNEQFF
cdr3_nt: TGTGCCACCAGCAGAGATTTCCTCCAGAACAATGAGCAGTTCTTC

v_call: TRBV5-1
j_call: TRBJ2-2
clone_size: many
d_call: .
cdr3_aa: CASSLRPSTGELFF
cdr3_nt: TGCGCCAGCAGCTTGAGACCGAGCACCGGGGAGCTGTTTTTT

v_call: TRBV29-1
j_call: TRBJ2-1
clone_size: many
d_call: TRBD2
cdr3_aa: CSGRLAGAYNEQFF
cdr3_nt: TGCAGCGGTAGACTAGCGGGGGCCTACAATGAGCAGTTCTTC

v_call: TRBV2
j_call: TRBJ2-7
clone_size: many
d_call: .
cdr3_aa: CASSGGHNYEQYF
cdr3_nt: TGTGCCAGCAGTGGAGGACACAACTACGAGCAGTACTTC

v_call: TRBV10-2
j_call: TRBJ1-1
clone_size: many
d_call: TRBD1
cdr3_aa: CASSVGQGVLMNTEAFF
cdr3_nt: TGCGCCAGCAGTGTGGGACAGGGAGTTTTAATGAACACTGAAGCTTTCTTT

v_call: TRBV20-1
j_call: TRBJ1-6
clone_size: .
d_call: TRBD1
cdr3_aa: CSASEDRGHSPLHF
cdr3_nt: TGCAGTGCGAGCGAGGACAGGGGGCATTCACCCCTCCACTTT

v_call: TRBV25-1
j_call: TRBJ2-6
clone_size: many
d_call: TRBD1
cdr3_aa: CASSEWTGGISGANVLTF
cdr3_nt: TGTGCCAGCAGTGAATGGACAGGGGGAATCTCTGGGGCCAACGTCCTGACTTTC

v_call: TRBV28
j_call: TRBJ2-1
clone_size: many
d_call: TRBD2
cdr3_aa: CASGLAGGVAFF
cdr3_nt: TGTGCCAGCGGACTAGCGGGAGGCGTCGCTTTCTTC

v_call: TRBV7-2
j_call: TRBJ1-2
clone_size: many
d_call: TRBD1
cdr3_aa: CASSRPGQGYGYTF
cdr3_nt: TGTGCCAGCAGCCGACCGGGACAGGGATATGGCTACACCTTC

v_call: TRBV28
j_call: TRBJ2-3
clone_size: many
d_call: TRBD1
cdr3_aa: CASSFGQGPDTQYF
cdr3_nt: TGTGCCAGCAGTTTTGGACAGGGGCCAGATACGCAGTATTTT

v_call: TRBV20-1
j_call: TRBJ2-3
clone_size: many
d_call: .
cdr3_aa: CSARVRGTGGGYTQYF
cdr3_nt: TGCAGTGCTAGAGTACGAGGGACAGGCGGGGGTTATACGCAGTATTTT

v_call: TRBV3-1
j_call: TRBJ2-7
clone_size: many
d_call: TRBD2
cdr3_aa: CASSQLAAYEQYF
cdr3_nt: TGTGCCAGCAGCCAACTAGCGGCCTACGAGCAGTACTTC

v_call: TRBV7-9
j_call: TRBJ2-7
clone_size: few
d_call: TRBD1
cdr3_aa: CASSSDREDTYEQYF
cdr3_nt: TGTGCCAGCAGCTCCGACAGGGAAGATACCTACGAGCAGTACTTC

v_call: TRBV7-9
j_call: TRBJ2-2
clone_size: few
d_call: .
cdr3_aa: CASSLASGTGELFF
cdr3_nt: TGTGCCAGCAGCTTAGCATCAGGGACCGGGGAGCTGTTTTTT

v_call: TRBV5-1
j_call: TRBJ2-3
clone_size: many
d_call: TRBD2
cdr3_aa: CASSSRGVSTDTQYF
cdr3_nt: TGCGCCAGCAGCTCTCGGGGGGTCAGCACAGATACGCAGTATTTT

v_call: TRBV29-1
j_call: TRBJ1-1
clone_size: many
d_call: TRBD1
cdr3_aa: CSVGTAEAFF
cdr3_nt: TGCAGCGTCGGGACAGCTGAAGCTTTCTTT

v_call: TRBV19
j_call: TRBJ1-5
clone_size: many
d_call: .
cdr3_aa: CASSTQGGSGNQPQHF
cdr3_nt: TGTGCCAGTAGTACTCAGGGAGGATCAGGCAATCAGCCCCAGCATTTT

v_call: TRBV5-1
j_call: TRBJ1-4
clone_size: many
d_call: .
cdr3_aa: CASSLAGSQEKLFF
cdr3_nt: TGCGCCAGCAGCTTGGCGGGCAGTCAAGAAAAACTGTTTTTT

v_call: TRBV30
j_call: TRBJ2-7
clone_size: .
d_call: TRBD2
cdr3_aa: CAWSGLTSGSPYEQYF
cdr3_nt: TGTGCCTGGAGTGGCCTGACTAGCGGGTCCCCCTACGAGCAGTACTTC

v_call: TRBV6-4
j_call: TRBJ2-1
clone_size: many
d_call: .
cdr3_aa: CASARGVNYNEQFF
cdr3_nt: TGTGCCAGCGCCCGCGGGGTCAACTACAATGAGCAGTTCTTC

v_call: TRBV28
j_call: TRBJ2-1
clone_size: many
d_call: .
cdr3_aa: CASSPLFTGSYNEQFF
cdr3_nt: TGTGCCAGCAGCCCCCTCTTTACGGGCTCCTACAATGAGCAGTTCTTC

v_call: TRBV9
j_call: TRBJ2-1
clone_size: many
d_call: .
cdr3_aa: CASSVGLAALNEQFF
cdr3_nt: TGTGCCAGCAGCGTTGGTTTAGCCGCTCTCAATGAGCAGTTCTTC

v_call: TRBV5-1
j_call: TRBJ2-3
clone_size: many
d_call: .
cdr3_aa: CASSWGPAGETDTQYF
cdr3_nt: TGCGCCAGCAGCTGGGGGCCCGCGGGAGAAACAGATACGCAGTATTTT

v_call: TRBV29-1
j_call: TRBJ1-1
clone_size: many
d_call: TRBD1
cdr3_aa: CSVEVQGDTEAFF
cdr3_nt: TGCAGCGTTGAAGTACAGGGGGACACTGAAGCTTTCTTT

v_call: TRBV20-1
j_call: TRBJ2-5
clone_size: .
d_call: .
cdr3_aa: CSARSGAQETQYF
cdr3_nt: TGCAGTGCTAGATCGGGGGCGCAAGAGACCCAGTACTTC

v_call: TRBV28
j_call: TRBJ2-6
clone_size: many
d_call: TRBD1
cdr3_aa: CASSARPGGSGANVLTF
cdr3_nt: TGTGCCAGCAGTGCCCGACCAGGGGGCTCTGGGGCCAACGTCCTGACTTTC

v_call: TRBV11-2
j_call: TRBJ2-5
clone_size: .
d_call: TRBD2
cdr3_aa: CASSSGVLAGEGGETQYF
cdr3_nt: TGTGCCAGCAGCTCAGGGGTGCTAGCGGGAGAGGGAGGAGAGACCCAGTACTTC

v_call: TRBV5-1
j_call: TRBJ2-1
clone_size: many
d_call: .
cdr3_aa: CASSLNSYNEQFF
cdr3_nt: TGCGCCAGCAGCCTGAACTCCTACAATGAGCAGTTCTTC

v_call: TRBV7-3
j_call: TRBJ2-7
clone_size: many
d_call: TRBD1
cdr3_aa: CASSPHIWDRERQGEYEQYF
cdr3_nt: TGTGCCAGCAGCCCGCATATCTGGGACAGGGAACGTCAGGGAGAATACGAGCAGTACTTC

v_call: TRBV15
j_call: TRBJ1-3
clone_size: many
d_call: .
cdr3_aa: CATSRDNYGGNTIYF
cdr3_nt: TGTGCCACCAGCAGAGATAATTACGGGGGAAACACCATATATTTT

v_call: TRBV7-8
j_call: TRBJ2-5
clone_size: many
d_call: .
cdr3_aa: CASSLETGYGETQYF
cdr3_nt: TGTGCCAGCAGCTTAGAAACAGGGTACGGGGAGACCCAGTACTTC

v_call: TRBV18
j_call: TRBJ2-5
clone_size: .
d_call: .
cdr3_aa: CASSPPTETQYF
cdr3_nt: TGTGCCAGCTCACCCCCCACAGAGACCCAGTACTTC

v_call: TRBV28
j_call: TRBJ1-1
clone_size: many
d_call: .
cdr3_aa: CASSQTYSGAFF
cdr3_nt: TGTGCCAGCAGCCAGACCTACTCTGGCGCTTTCTTT

v_call: TRBV28
j_call: TRBJ2-5
clone_size: many
d_call: TRBD1
cdr3_aa: CASSLRTGQGQETQYF
cdr3_nt: TGTGCCAGCAGTTTAAGGACTGGACAGGGACAAGAGACCCAGTACTTC

v_call: TRBV7-2
j_call: TRBJ2-3
clone_size: .
d_call: .
cdr3_aa: CASSPEGDTQYF
cdr3_nt: TGTGCCAGCAGCCCAGAGGGGGATACGCAGTATTTT

v_call: TRBV29-1
j_call: TRBJ2-7
clone_size: many
d_call: .
cdr3_aa: CSVEYGGPSYEQYF
cdr3_nt: TGCAGCGTCGAGTACGGGGGGCCCTCCTACGAGCAGTACTTC

v_call: TRBV28
j_call: TRBJ2-1
clone_size: many
d_call: .
cdr3_aa: CASSLRGGEQFF
cdr3_nt: TGTGCCAGCAGTTTGAGGGGTGGTGAGCAGTTCTTC

v_call: TRBV5-1
j_call: TRBJ2-2
clone_size: many
d_call: .
cdr3_aa: CASSLWADYTGELFF
cdr3_nt: TGCGCCAGCAGCTTGTGGGCGGACTACACCGGGGAGCTGTTTTTT

v_call: TRBV28
j_call: TRBJ2-5
clone_size: many
d_call: TRBD2
cdr3_aa: CASLTSGIAETQYF
cdr3_nt: TGTGCCAGTCTAACTAGCGGGATCGCAGAGACCCAGTACTTC

v_call: TRBV28
j_call: TRBJ1-1
clone_size: many
d_call: TRBD1
cdr3_aa: CASSLDRFGAFF
cdr3_nt: TGTGCCAGCAGTTTGGACAGGTTCGGAGCTTTCTTT

v_call: TRBV5-1
j_call: TRBJ1-2
clone_size: .
d_call: TRBD1
cdr3_aa: CASSFQGTDGYTF
cdr3_nt: TGCGCCAGCAGCTTCCAGGGGACAGATGGCTACACCTTC

v_call: TRBV20-1
j_call: TRBJ2-3
clone_size: many
d_call: .
cdr3_aa: CSAPDTRADTQYF
cdr3_nt: TGCAGTGCTCCGGACACTAGGGCAGATACGCAGTATTTT

v_call: TRBV29-1
j_call: TRBJ2-6
clone_size: few
d_call: TRBD1
cdr3_aa: CSVDDRGGSGANVLTF
cdr3_nt: TGCAGCGTTGACGACAGGGGAGGTTCCGGGGCCAACGTCCTGACTTTC

v_call: TRBV7-9
j_call: TRBJ2-7
clone_size: many
d_call: TRBD1
cdr3_aa: CASSLTGTGIDEQYF
cdr3_nt: TGTGCCAGCAGCCTCACCGGGACAGGGATAGACGAGCAGTACTTC

v_call: TRBV6-2/TRBV6-3
j_call: TRBJ2-7
clone_size: many
d_call: .
cdr3_aa: CASSWTAYEQYF
cdr3_nt: TGTGCCAGCAGTTGGACAGCCTACGAGCAGTACTTC

v_call: TRBV30
j_call: TRBJ2-7
clone_size: .
d_call: TRBD1
cdr3_aa: CAWTNRGPYEQYF
cdr3_nt: TGTGCCTGGACTAACAGGGGCCCGTACGAGCAGTACTTC